This TCR beta chain is from a study of cytomegalovirus exposure and HLA in healthy donors. Study-level background: The approximately 120 validation repertoires used the same platform as the roughly 610 first-cohort repertoires, a later analysis reported.

For this clone: Its matching antigen is unknown.

The CDR3 totals 17 residues. Per germline, CDR1 MNHNS and CDR2 SASEGT. Trimming took off 2 bases at V and 0 bases at J, with 14 bases between the two ends. This table comes from immunoSEQ multiplex PCR, and its TCRdb copy is limited to in-frame clones, with some not included. The table records over 150,000 clones, 86% of them present only once. Study-wide points: Among TCR beta chains, those listed as cytomegalovirus-associated numbered about 160. The TCR clusters that emerged in the first cohort tended, a later analysis found, to co-occur in the 120 or so validation repertoires. Most TCR sequences were rare, but some public TCRs occurred in many donors.

The rearrangement uses TRBV6-1 and TRBJ1-3; D gene unclear. Sequenced sample: PBMCs. This TCR derives from a human donor in good health. The CDR3 is CASSETTVSFSGNTIYF. CDR3 nucleotide sequence: TGTGCCAGCAGTGAAACCACAGTCTCCTTCTCTGGAAACACCATATATTTT.